This T cell receptor beta chain was observed in a study of cytomegalovirus exposure and HLA in healthy donors. V was pared by 2 bases and J by 1 base, with 16 bases of the junction left unmatched. CDR1 is LGHNA, CDR2 YNFKEQ, per germline. This CDR3 contains 19 residues. Study results and limitations: The study listed roughly 150 cytomegalovirus-associated TCR beta chains.

Method: immunoSEQ multiplex PCR; TCRdb's copy keeps in-frame clones and lacks some. In the table there are tens of thousands of clones, approximately 94% of which are singletons. About this clone itself: The antigen is unknown.

This TCR was sampled from a woman aged 18 to 35 in good health and CMV-seropositive. Material for sequencing was PBMCs. The chain combines TRBV4-2 with TRBJ2-7; TRBD1 matches 8 bases. The CDR3 nucleotides are TGTGCCAGCAGCCAAACCCCCCCTAGCTCGGACAGGGTGTCCTACGAGCAGTACTTC. This translates into CASSQTPPSSDRVSYEQYF.